This paragraph reports one TCR beta chain. What it binds is not known. This sample was taken from a study of shared clonotypes between healthy human individuals. Study-wide background: Donors had three CD4 naive, three CD4 memory, two CD8 naive and one CD8 memory plate apiece.

The CDR3 has 15 residues. Looked up from germline, CDR1 is SGHRS and CDR2 is YFSETQ. Trimming at V came to 5 bases and at J to 7 bases, leaving 5 bases not matched to a gene. Study-level results: What limited the represented genetic and exposure-history diversity was the small number of donors. Depth was large, yet rarefaction showed that sorted-subset sequencing was incomplete.

Using immunoSEQ multiplex PCR, the repertoire was profiled, and TCRdb retains in-frame clones only, with some absent. The sample shows more than 900,000 clones, around 82% of them seen only once. Sequencing used memory CD4+ T cells from PBMCs. Subset specified: CD45RA-negative fraction. The rearrangement links TRBV5-1 to TRBJ2-1, with TRBD2 matching over 14 bases. The TCR comes from a man aged 18 to 35 in good health. Some clones in this sample may be carry-over from other donors' samples. The DNA for the CDR3 is TGCGCCAGCAGTTGGACTAGCGGGAGGATAAATGAGCAGTTCTTC. This codes for CASSWTSGRINEQFF.